What follows are 26 T cell receptor beta chains derived from one specimen sequenced in a study of OX40 agonist ivuxolimab in advanced cancers. Profiling relied on immunoSEQ multiplex PCR, and the TCRdb table lists in-frame clones only, not all of them. The sample lists tens of thousands of clones; roughly 85% were seen once. The specimen comprised CD4+ or CD8+ T cells sorted from blood, sampled in a trial of the OX40 agonist ivuxolimab. The receptors here all came from an adult with an advanced solid tumor such as melanoma, head and neck, liver or kidney cancer.

This chain connects TRBV6-1 to TRBJ1-5, with a weak D call TRBD1 (5 bases). This CDR3 contains 15 residues. From germline, CDR1 is MNHNS and CDR2 SASEGT. Trimming left V 7 bases short and J 0 bases short, with 13 bases between. In DNA, the CDR3 is TGTGCCAGCAAGGAGGGGCAATATAGCAATCAGCCCCAGCATTTT. This translates into CASKEGQYSNQPQHF.

The rearrangement joins TRBV7-9 to TRBJ1-5; a possible D gene is TRBD1 (5 bases). This CDR3 has 15 amino acids. V shed 4 bases and J shed 0 bases, with 10 bases lying between them. The germline V gene has CDR1 SEHNR and CDR2 FQNEAQ (reference sequence). CDR3 coding DNA: TGTGCCAGCAGCTCTTGGGACGGTAGCAATCAGCCCCAGCATTTT. Translating gives CASSSWDGSNQPQHF.

The chain carries TRBV7-2 and TRBJ2-1; D gene unclear. Trimming shortened V by 3 bases and J by 4 bases, and 7 bases separated the two germline ends. Germline CDR1 and CDR2: SGHTA and FQGNSA. The CDR3 spans 13 residues. CDR3 sequence reads: CASSFTAYNEQFF. CDR3 DNA sequence: TGTGCCAGCAGCTTCACGGCTTACAATGAGCAGTTCTTC.

This chain joins TRBV6-1 and TRBJ2-7; D remains unclear. Germline V gene data show CDR1 as MNHNS and CDR2 as SASEGT. The CDR3 has 11 amino acids. V lost 5 bases and J lost 3, with 5 bases in between. The CDR3 region has the DNA TGTGCCAGCAGTTATATCTACGAGCAGTACTTC. Amino acids: CASSYIYEQYF.

This chain connects TRBV9 to TRBJ2-5; D remains ambiguous. Looked up from germline, CDR1 is SGDLS and CDR2 is YYNGEE. This CDR3 region has 12 residues. V was cut by 0 bases and J by 7 bases, with 7 bases left in between. CDR3 DNA sequence: TGTGCCAGCAGCGTAGGGGAAGGGACCCAGTACTTC. This gives the protein CASSVGEGTQYF.

The chain links TRBV7-6 to TRBJ2-2; perhaps TRBD1 as D (6 bases). The CDR3 length is 14 residues. V was clipped by 8 bases and J by 3 bases, with 13 bases between them. Germline assignment: CDR1 SGHVS and CDR2 FNYEAQ. In DNA form, the CDR3 reads TGTGCCAGCCGGCAGGGGACCGACACCGGGGAGCTGTTTTTT. This sequence encodes CASRQGTDTGELFF.

The V gene is TRBV5-6, the J gene TRBJ1-3; D might be TRBD1 (5 bases). Trimming removed 3 bases from V and 0 bases from J, with 19 bases in between. Germline assignment: CDR1 SGHDT and CDR2 YYEEEE. The CDR3 is 18 amino acids. The CDR3 spells CASSSRRGLILSGNTIYF. CDR3 nucleotide sequence: TGTGCCAGCAGCTCGAGAAGGGGATTAATCCTCTCTGGAAACACCATATATTTT.

V gene TRBV4-2 combines with J gene TRBJ2-2; D remains unclear. Between the trimmed V and J ends, which lost 0 bases and 5 bases, there was a span of 7 bases. This CDR3 region has 14 residues. CDR1 LGHNA and CDR2 YNFKEQ come from the germline V gene. This CDR3 is CASSQEEGTGELFF. The DNA for the CDR3 is TGTGCCAGCAGCCAAGAGGAAGGAACCGGGGAGCTGTTTTTT.

The rearrangement links TRBV28 to TRBJ1-5; TRBD1 aligns across 8 bases. The germline V gene has CDR1 MDHEN and CDR2 SYDVKM. The CDR3 runs to 14 residues. The V segment lost 7 bases and the J segment 1 base; nucleotides outside the gene matches: 3. As DNA, the CDR3 is TGTGCCAGCACCTCAGGGGGCAGCAATCAGCCCCAGCATTTT. This sequence encodes CASTSGGSNQPQHF.

This clone is a singleton in its sample. The chain has TRBV27 and TRBJ1-5; D gene uncertain. Per germline, CDR1 MNHEY and CDR2 SMNVEV (reference sequence). The CDR3 extends over 15 amino acids. V was shortened by 5 bases and J by 0 bases, with 11 bases between the two germline ends. CDR3 amino acids: CASSPNSYSNQPQHF. The CDR3 DNA sequence: TGTGCCAGCAGTCCTAACAGCTATAGCAATCAGCCCCAGCATTTT.

The chain carries TRBV12-1 and TRBJ2-7; the table assigns TRBD1, which was not confirmed against the DNA. TRBV12-1 is flagged as a pseudogene. The CDR3 runs to 17 residues. In nucleotides, the CDR3 is TGTGCCAGCAGCTTTCACAGACAGGGGGTGATCCTTGACGAGCAGTACTTC. This codes for CASSFHRQGVILDEQYF.

The rearrangement links TRBV10-1 to TRBJ2-2, with D tentatively TRBD2 (6 bases). The CDR3 is 15 residues long. CDR1 and CDR2 (germline): WNHNN, SYGVQD (reference sequence). V lost 8 bases and J 0 bases, leaving 13 bases between the germline ends. In DNA, the CDR3 is TGCGCCAGCGGCTCCGGGAGCGCGAACACCGGGGAGCTGTTTTTT. It yields the protein CASGSGSANTGELFF.

The V and J genes are TRBV28 and TRBJ1-2, with D perhaps TRBD1 (5 bases). The V end lost 7 bases, the J end lost 6 bases, and 15 bases lay between the germline ends. This CDR3 comprises 13 residues. CDR1 is MDHEN and CDR2 is SYDVKM in the germline V gene. CDR3 sequence reads: CASIGGSGNGYTF. For the CDR3, the DNA is TGTGCCAGCATCGGGGGATCAGGGAATGGCTACACCTTC.

CDR3 protein: CASTILGGSGSSYEQYF. CDR3 bases: TGTGCCAGCACCATTTTGGGGGGGAGTGGGTCCTCCTACGAGCAGTACTTC. V gene TRBV28 combines with J gene TRBJ2-7; 7 bases line up with TRBD2. The germline CDR1 and CDR2 sequences are MDHEN and SYDVKM. The CDR3 covers 17 residues. The trim removed 7 bases at V and 0 bases at J, leaving 15 bases unmatched. The whole variable domain, remainder taken from reference TRBV28 and TRBJ2-7, is DVKVTQSSRYLVKRTGEKVFLECVQDMDHENMFWYRQDPGLGLRLIYFSYDVKMKEKGDIPEGYSVSREKKERFSLILESASTNQTSMYLCASTILGGSGSSYEQYFGPGTRLTVT.

V gene TRBV7-2 combines with J gene TRBJ1-2; TRBD1 matches at 8 bases. Germline trimming cut 4 bases from V and 8 bases from J; bases unmatched to any gene: 9. This CDR3 has 14 amino acids. Germline CDR1 is SGHTA and CDR2 is FQGNSA. The CDR3 region is CASSSQGQGGGYTF. CDR3 DNA: TGTGCCAGCAGCTCCCAAGGACAGGGTGGAGGCTACACCTTC.

J is TRBJ1-2 and V is TRBV2, with a tentative D call TRBD1 (5 bases). Trimming stripped 5 bases from V and 8 bases from J, with 12 bases between. The CDR3 loop spans 12 amino acids. The germline gives CDR1 SNHLY, CDR2 FYNNEI. CDR3 DNA: TGTGCCAGCAGTTCGACAGCCAAGGGCTACACCTTC. Amino acids: CASSSTAKGYTF.

This rearrangement joins TRBV19 to TRBJ1-2, with D perhaps matching TRBD1 (6 bases). The V end lost 3 bases, the J end lost 2 bases, and 7 bases lay between the germline ends. Germline loops: CDR1 LNHDA, CDR2 SQIVND (reference sequence). The CDR3 consists of 13 residues. CDR3 loop: CASSIDRNYGYTF. The CDR3, as DNA: TGTGCCAGTAGTATCGACAGGAACTATGGCTACACCTTC.

This clone appeared a single time. The CDR3 region has the DNA TGCGCCAGCAGCCAAGATTTAAAGGCATTCTCTGGAAACACCATATATTTT. Its protein is CASSQDLKAFSGNTIYF. The chain is built from TRBV4-3 and TRBJ1-3; D ambiguous. The CDR3 runs to 17 residues. From germline, CDR1 is LGHNA and CDR2 YSLEER. Trimming pared 0 bases from V and 0 bases from J, leaving 12 bases between.

There are a few counts of this clone. The rearrangement links TRBV19 to TRBJ1-1, with D perhaps matching TRBD1 (5 bases). The V end lost 6 bases, the J end lost 2 bases, and 10 bases lay between the germline ends. Germline lookup yields CDR1 LNHDA and CDR2 SQIVND (reference sequence). The CDR3 has 13 amino acids. Here the CDR3 reads CASRQQVNTEAFF. The CDR3 DNA follows: TGTGCCAGTAGACAACAGGTAAACACTGAAGCTTTCTTT.

CDR3 DNA: TGTGCCAGCAGTGAACAGAGCTATGGCTACACCTTC. It encodes CASSEQSYGYTF. The chain carries TRBV6-1 and TRBJ1-2; no firm D call. V was cut by 2 bases and J by 4 bases, with 5 bases left in between. The CDR3 loop spans 12 amino acids. CDR1 is MNHNS, CDR2 SASEGT, per germline.

The chain carries TRBV6-5 and TRBJ1-2; 9 positions agree with TRBD1. V lost 7 bases to trimming and J lost 4 bases; unmatched junction nucleotides: 7. Germline loops: CDR1 MNHEY, CDR2 SVGAGI. The length of the CDR3 is 14 residues. CDR3 sequence reads: CASKSRDRAYGYTF. Written as DNA, the CDR3 is TGTGCCAGCAAATCCCGGGACAGGGCCTATGGCTACACCTTC.

The chain recombines TRBV6-1 with TRBJ1-5; perhaps TRBD1 as D (6 bases). In germline, CDR1 is MNHNS, CDR2 SASEGT. The CDR3 extends over 15 amino acids. Trimming pared 4 bases from V and 7 bases from J, leaving 17 bases between. As DNA, the CDR3 is TGTGCCAGCAGTGCTCAACAGGGTGCAGACCAGCCCCAGCATTTT. Translation gives CASSAQQGADQPQHF.

This chain uses TRBV7-2 with TRBJ2-7, with TRBD2 matching over 11 bases. This CDR3 comprises 16 residues. Germline CDR1 SGHTA, CDR2 FQGNSA. The V gene end was trimmed by 0 bases and the J gene end by 5 bases; junction bases not matched to a gene: 6. CDR3 loop: CASSLASTSGRNEQYF. The CDR3 coding sequence is TGTGCCAGCAGCTTAGCGTCCACTAGCGGGAGAAACGAGCAGTACTTC.

This clone appeared a few times. The chain couples TRBV19 to TRBJ2-3, with D possibly matching TRBD1 (5 bases). The CDR3 is made up of 16 amino acids. Trimming removed 5 bases from V and 2 bases from J, with 17 bases in between. CDR1 is LNHDA and CDR2 is SQIVND in the germline V gene (reference sequence). DNA for the CDR3: TGTGCCAGTAGTGAAATCTTGCAGGGATACACAGATACGCAGTATTTT. Translating it yields CASSEILQGYTDTQYF.

The chain couples TRBV5-6 to TRBJ2-5, with 12 nucleotides matching TRBD1. Germline loops: CDR1 SGHDT, CDR2 YYEEEE. This CDR3 contains 15 residues. The V segment lost 7 bases and the J segment 4 bases; nucleotides outside the gene matches: 8. The CDR3 coding sequence is TGTGCCAGCGGCCGGGACAGGGGGCGGGTAGAGACCCAGTACTTC. Protein product: CASGRDRGRVETQYF.

The V and J genes are TRBV5-1 and TRBJ2-5; D may be TRBD1 (6 bases). V was pared by 3 bases and J by 5 bases, with 11 bases between. Germline V gene lookup returns CDR1 SGHRS and CDR2 YFSETQ. The CDR3 spans 13 residues. As DNA, the CDR3 is TGCGCCAGCAGCTCACAGGGTATGGAGACCCAGTACTTC. Encoded protein: CASSSQGMETQYF.